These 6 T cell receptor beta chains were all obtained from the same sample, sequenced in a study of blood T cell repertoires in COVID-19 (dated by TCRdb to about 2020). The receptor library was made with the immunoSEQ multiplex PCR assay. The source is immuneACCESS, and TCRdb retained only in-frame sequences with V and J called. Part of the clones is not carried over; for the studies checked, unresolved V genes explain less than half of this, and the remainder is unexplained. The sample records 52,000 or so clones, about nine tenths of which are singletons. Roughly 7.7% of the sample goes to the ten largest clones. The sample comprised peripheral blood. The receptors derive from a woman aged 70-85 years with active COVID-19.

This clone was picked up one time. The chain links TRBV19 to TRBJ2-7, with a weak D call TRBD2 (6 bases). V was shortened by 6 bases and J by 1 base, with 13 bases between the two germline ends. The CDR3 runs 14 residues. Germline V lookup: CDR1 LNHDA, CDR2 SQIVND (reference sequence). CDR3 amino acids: CASSRDFQSYEQYF. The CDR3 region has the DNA TGTGCCAGTAGCAGGGACTTTCAATCCTACGAGCAGTACTTC.

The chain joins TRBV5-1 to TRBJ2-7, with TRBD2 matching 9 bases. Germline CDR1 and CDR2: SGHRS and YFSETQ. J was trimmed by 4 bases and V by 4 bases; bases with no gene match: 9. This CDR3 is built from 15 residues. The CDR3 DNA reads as TGCGCCAGCAGCCAGGGCGGTAGCGGGAGTTACGAGCAGTACTTC. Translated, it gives CASSQGGSGSYEQYF.

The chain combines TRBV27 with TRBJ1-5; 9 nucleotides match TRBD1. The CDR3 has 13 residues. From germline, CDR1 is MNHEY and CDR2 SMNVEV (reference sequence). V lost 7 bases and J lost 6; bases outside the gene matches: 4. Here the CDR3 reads CASMGQGGQPQHF. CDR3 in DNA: TGTGCCAGCATGGGACAGGGTGGTCAGCCCCAGCATTTT.

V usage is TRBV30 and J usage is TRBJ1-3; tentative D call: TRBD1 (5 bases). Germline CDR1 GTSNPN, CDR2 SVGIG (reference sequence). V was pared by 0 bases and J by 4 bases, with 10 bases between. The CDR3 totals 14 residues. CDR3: CAWSVRRVGNTIYF. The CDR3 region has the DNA TGTGCCTGGAGTGTACGCAGGGTCGGAAACACCATATATTTT.

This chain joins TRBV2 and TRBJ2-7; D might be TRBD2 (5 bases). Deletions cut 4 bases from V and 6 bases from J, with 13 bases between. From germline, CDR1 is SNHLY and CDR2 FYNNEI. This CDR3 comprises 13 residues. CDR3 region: CASSVTSSGEQYF. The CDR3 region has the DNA TGTGCCAGCAGTGTAACTTCCAGCGGCGAGCAGTACTTC.

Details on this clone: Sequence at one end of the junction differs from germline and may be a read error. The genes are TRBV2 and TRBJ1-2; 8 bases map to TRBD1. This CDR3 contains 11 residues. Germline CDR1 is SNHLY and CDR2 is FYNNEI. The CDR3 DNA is TGTGCCAGCAGTATAGACAGGGGCTCCCACTTC. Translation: CASSIDRGSHF. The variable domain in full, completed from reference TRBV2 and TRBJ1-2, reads EPEVTQTPSHQVTQMGQEVILRCVPISNHLYFYWYRQILGQKVEFLVSFYNNEISEKSEIFDDQFSVERPDGSNFTLKIRSTKLEDSAMYFCASSIDRGSHFGSGTRLTVV.